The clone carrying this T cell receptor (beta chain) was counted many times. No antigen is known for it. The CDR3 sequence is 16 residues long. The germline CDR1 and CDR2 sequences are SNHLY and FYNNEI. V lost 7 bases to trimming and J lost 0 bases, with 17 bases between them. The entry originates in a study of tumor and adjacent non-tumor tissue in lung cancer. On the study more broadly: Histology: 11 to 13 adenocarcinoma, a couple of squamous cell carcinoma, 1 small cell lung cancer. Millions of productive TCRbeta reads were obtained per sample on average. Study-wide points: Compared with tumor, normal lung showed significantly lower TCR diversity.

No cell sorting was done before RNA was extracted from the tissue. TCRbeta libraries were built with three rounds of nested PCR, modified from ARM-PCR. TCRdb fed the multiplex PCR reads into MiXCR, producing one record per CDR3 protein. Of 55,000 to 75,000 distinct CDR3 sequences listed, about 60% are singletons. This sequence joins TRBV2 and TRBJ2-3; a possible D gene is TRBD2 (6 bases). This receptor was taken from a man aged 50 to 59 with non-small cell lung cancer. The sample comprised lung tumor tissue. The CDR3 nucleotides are TGTGCCAGCACCTACGGGGGACCCACCAGCACAGATACGCAGTATTTT. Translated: CASTYGGPTSTDTQYF.